One sample yielded the 2 T cell receptor beta chains listed below, sequenced in a study of T cell repertoires in cytomegalovirus infection (dated 2019 in TCRdb). According to the study, the label for this sample's treatment or condition signals: in vitro stimulation with specific CMV peptide epitopes to enrich CMV-specific T cells. Their specific antigens are unknown. Instrument used: Illumina HiSeq 1500. The raw public reads went through TCRdb reprocessing: fastp at Q25, MiXCR clone calling, in-frame beta chains kept. Every entry covers one CDR3 protein and lists the most common genes and DNA from its rows. A total of around 900,000 distinct CDR3 sequences appear in this sample, 30% to 40% of them only once. The top ten clonotypes cover roughly 12% of the sample. This sample comprised cultured CD8+ T cells from PBMCs, obtained from culture after CMV antigen stimulation. The receptors were gathered from a human donor in good health (CMV status not recorded). Some clones in this sample may be carry-over from other donors' samples.

In its sample, this clonotype ranks as medium-sized. The J gene is TRBJ2-7, the V gene TRBV7-2; D perhaps matches TRBD1 (5 bases). There are 16 residues in the CDR3. The V end was cut by 1 base, the J end by 0 bases, with 13 bases between. Germline values: CDR1 SGHTA, CDR2 FQGNSA. CDR3: CASSLVQASFSYEQYV. The CDR3 DNA is TGTGCCAGCAGCTTAGTACAGGCCAGCTTCTCCTACGAGCAGTACGTC.

The chain couples TRBV28 to TRBJ1-1; D is ambiguous. Looked up from germline, CDR1 is MDHEN and CDR2 is SYDVKM. Trimming took off 4 bases at V and 7 bases at J, with 16 bases between the two ends. This CDR3 has 14 amino acids. As DNA, the CDR3 is TGTGCCAGCAGTTCCCTGGGCGGGCTAAGTGAAGCTTTCTTT. This translates into CASSSLGGLSEAFF.